The T cell receptor (beta chain) under discussion was sequenced for a study of neurological immune-mediated disorders. This CDR3 is built from 17 residues. Regarding the study as a whole: HTLV-1-associated myelopathy showed the most TCR clonal expansion; multiple sclerosis the least, below healthy controls. Across subjects, no CDR3 amino acid sequence appeared in expanded clones of more than one subject, a finding that suggested private repertoires in all groups. When the repertoires were grouped phylogenetically, those of 18 of the 34 multiple sclerosis patients came together in a single cluster of related CDR3 sequences, which points to a possible repertoire-level signature.

5'RACE with 10-nucleotide random UMIs generated the cDNA. TCRdb re-derived calls from the 5' RACE reads in MiXCR, one entry per CDR3 protein. The sample gives around 69,000 distinct CDR3 sequences, roughly 4.3% of which show up once; approximately 7% is in the top ten. This clonotype has at least ten counts. The antigen is not known. One end of the junction does not line up with germline, which may come from a read error. Sequencing was performed on PBMCs. The TCR originated in a man aged 25 to 45 with multiple sclerosis. The chain recombines TRBV12-3 or TRBV12-4 with TRBJ1-1; 9 bases match TRBD1. The CDR3 DNA reads TGTGCCAGCAGCCCACACCGAGTTGGGACAGGGAACGCTGAAGCTTTCTTT. The encoded protein is CASSPHRVGTGNAEAFF.